Included here is one T cell receptor beta chain sequence, with context. These data come from a study of T cell responses to AZD1222 COVID-19 vaccine. V lost 0 bases, J lost 0 bases, and 2 bases stayed unmatched. This CDR3 has 17 amino acids. CDR1 is LGHDT and CDR2 is YNNKEL in the germline V gene (reference sequence). Assay: immunoSEQ multiplex PCR; the TCRdb copy retains only in-frame clones and omits some. This table has more than 150,000 clones, 85% to 95% appearing once. The rearrangement links TRBV3-1 (or the pseudogene TRBV3-2) to TRBJ2-1; 10 nucleotides align to TRBD2. The receptor's source is an adult in good health. The input for sequencing was peripheral blood, taken on day 0 of AZD1222 vaccination. The CDR3 loop reads CASSQDSSGSSYNEQFF. The CDR3 region has the DNA TGTGCCAGCAGCCAAGATTCTAGCGGGAGCTCCTACAATGAGCAGTTCTTC.